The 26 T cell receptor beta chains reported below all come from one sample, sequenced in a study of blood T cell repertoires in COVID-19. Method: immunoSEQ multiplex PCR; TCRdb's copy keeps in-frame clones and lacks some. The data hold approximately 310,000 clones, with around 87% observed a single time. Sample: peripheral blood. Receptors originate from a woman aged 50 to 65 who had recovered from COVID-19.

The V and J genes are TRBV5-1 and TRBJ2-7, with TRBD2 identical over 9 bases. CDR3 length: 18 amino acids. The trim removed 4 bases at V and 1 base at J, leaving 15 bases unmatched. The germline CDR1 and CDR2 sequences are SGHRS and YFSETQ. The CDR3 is CASSNGLARGIKSYEQYF. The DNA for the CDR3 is TGCGCCAGCAGCAATGGACTAGCGAGAGGGATCAAGTCCTACGAGCAGTACTTC.

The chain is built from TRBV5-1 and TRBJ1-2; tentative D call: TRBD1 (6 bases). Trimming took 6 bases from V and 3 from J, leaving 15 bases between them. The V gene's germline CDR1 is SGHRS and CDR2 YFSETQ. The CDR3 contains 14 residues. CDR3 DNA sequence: TGCGCCAGCACCTCCGGACAGTTCGACTATGGCTACACCTTC. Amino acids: CASTSGQFDYGYTF.

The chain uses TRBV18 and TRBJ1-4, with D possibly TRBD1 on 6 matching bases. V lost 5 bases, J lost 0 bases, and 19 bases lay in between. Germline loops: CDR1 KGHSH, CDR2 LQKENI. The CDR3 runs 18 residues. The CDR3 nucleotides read TGTGCCAGCTCAGTTTTCCGGGACAAAAGAGCAACTAATGAAAAACTGTTTTTT. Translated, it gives CASSVFRDKRATNEKLFF.

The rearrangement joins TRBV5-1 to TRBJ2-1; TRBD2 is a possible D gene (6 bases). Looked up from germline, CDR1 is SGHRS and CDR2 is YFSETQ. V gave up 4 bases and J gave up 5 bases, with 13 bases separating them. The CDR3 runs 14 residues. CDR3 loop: CASSPPRENNEQFF. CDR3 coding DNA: TGCGCCAGCAGCCCTCCCCGGGAGAACAATGAGCAGTTCTTC. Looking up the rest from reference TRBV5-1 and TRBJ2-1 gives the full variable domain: KAGVTQTPRYLIKTRGQQVTLSCSPISGHRSVSWYQQTPGQGLQFLFEYFSETQRNKGNFPGRFSGRQFSNSRSEMNVSTLELGDSALYLCASSPPRENNEQFFGPGTRLTVL.

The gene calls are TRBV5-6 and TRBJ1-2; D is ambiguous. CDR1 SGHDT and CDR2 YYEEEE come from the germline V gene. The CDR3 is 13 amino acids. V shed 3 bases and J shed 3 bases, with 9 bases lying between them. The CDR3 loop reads CASSSQAHYGYTF. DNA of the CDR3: TGTGCCAGCAGCTCTCAGGCCCACTATGGCTACACCTTC.

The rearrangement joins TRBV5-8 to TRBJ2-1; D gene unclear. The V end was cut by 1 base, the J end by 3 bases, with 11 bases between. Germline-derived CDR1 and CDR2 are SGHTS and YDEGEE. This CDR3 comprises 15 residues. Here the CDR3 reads CASSLRLDFYNEQFF. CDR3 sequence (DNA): TGTGCCAGCAGCTTGAGGCTAGACTTCTACAATGAGCAGTTCTTC.

This CDR3 reads CASSSPGQGINIQYF. DNA for the CDR3: TGTGCCAGCAGCTCCCCGGGACAGGGGATTAACATTCAGTACTTC. This chain links TRBV28 with TRBJ2-4; the match to TRBD1 covers 10 bases. This CDR3 region has 15 residues. V lost 6 bases and J lost 7; bases outside the gene matches: 9. CDR1 is MDHEN, CDR2 SYDVKM, per germline. The full variable domain, completed using reference TRBV28 and TRBJ2-4, is DVKVTQSSRYLVKRTGEKVFLECVQDMDHENMFWYRQDPGLGLRLIYFSYDVKMKEKGDIPEGYSVSREKKERFSLILESASTNQTSMYLCASSSPGQGINIQYFGAGTRLSVL.

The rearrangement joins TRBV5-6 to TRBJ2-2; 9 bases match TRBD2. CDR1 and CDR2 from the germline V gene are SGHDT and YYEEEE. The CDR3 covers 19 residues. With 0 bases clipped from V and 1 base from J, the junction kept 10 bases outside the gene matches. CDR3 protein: CASSLARRIAGVNTGELFF. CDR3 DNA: TGTGCCAGCAGCTTGGCCCGGAGGATAGCGGGGGTGAACACCGGGGAGCTGTTTTTT.

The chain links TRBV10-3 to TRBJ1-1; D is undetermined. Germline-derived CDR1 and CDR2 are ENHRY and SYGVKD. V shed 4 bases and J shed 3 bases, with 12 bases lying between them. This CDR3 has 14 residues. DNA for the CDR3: TGTGCCATCAGTGCGTCTCTACGGGACACTGAAGCTTTCTTT. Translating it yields CAISASLRDTEAFF.

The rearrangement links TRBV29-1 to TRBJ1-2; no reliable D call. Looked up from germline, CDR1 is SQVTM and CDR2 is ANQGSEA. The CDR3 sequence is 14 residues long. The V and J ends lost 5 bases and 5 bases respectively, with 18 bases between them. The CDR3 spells CSVLLAGADYGYTF. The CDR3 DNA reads TGCAGCGTTCTTTTGGCGGGAGCGGATTATGGCTACACCTTC.

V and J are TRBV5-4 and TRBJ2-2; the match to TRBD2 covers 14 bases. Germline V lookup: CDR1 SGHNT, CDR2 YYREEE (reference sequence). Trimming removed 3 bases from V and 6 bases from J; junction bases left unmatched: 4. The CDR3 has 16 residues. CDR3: CASSSGLAGAPGELFF. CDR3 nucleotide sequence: TGTGCCAGCAGCTCGGGACTAGCGGGAGCCCCCGGGGAGCTGTTTTTT.

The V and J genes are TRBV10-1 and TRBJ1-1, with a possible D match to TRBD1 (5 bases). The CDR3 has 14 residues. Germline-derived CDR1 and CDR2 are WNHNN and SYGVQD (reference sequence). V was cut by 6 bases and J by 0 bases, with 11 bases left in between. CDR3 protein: CASSGGTVNTEAFF. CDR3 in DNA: TGCGCCAGCAGCGGCGGGACGGTGAACACTGAAGCTTTCTTT.

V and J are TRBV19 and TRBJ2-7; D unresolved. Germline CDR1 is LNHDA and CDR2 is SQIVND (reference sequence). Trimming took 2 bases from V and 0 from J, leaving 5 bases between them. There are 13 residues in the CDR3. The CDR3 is CASSIQVSYEQYF. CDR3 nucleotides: TGTGCCAGTAGTATACAGGTCTCCTACGAGCAGTACTTC. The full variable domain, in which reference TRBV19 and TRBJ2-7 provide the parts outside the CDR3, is DGGITQSPKYLFRKEGQNVTLSCEQNLNHDAMYWYRQDPGQGLRLIYYSQIVNDFQKGDIAEGYSVSREKKESFPLTVTSAQKNPTAFYLCASSIQVSYEQYFGPGTRLTVT.

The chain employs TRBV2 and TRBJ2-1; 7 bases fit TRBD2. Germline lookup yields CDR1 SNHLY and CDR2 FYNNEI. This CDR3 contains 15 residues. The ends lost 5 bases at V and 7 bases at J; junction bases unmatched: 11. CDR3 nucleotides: TGTGCCAGCAGTCTTTTCTTTCTAGCGGAGAATGAGCAGTTCTTC. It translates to CASSLFFLAENEQFF.

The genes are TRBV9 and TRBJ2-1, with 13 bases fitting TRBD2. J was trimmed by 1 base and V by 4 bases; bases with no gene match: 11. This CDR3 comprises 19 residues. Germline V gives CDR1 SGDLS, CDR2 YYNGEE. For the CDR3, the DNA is TGTGCCAGCAGCCCGTCGGCCGGGACTAGCGGGATGTCCTACAATGAGCAGTTCTTC. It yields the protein CASSPSAGTSGMSYNEQFF.

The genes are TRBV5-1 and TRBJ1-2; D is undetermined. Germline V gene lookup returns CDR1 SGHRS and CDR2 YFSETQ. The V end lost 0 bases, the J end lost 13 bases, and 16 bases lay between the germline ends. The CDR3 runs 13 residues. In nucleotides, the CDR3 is TGCGCCAGCAGCTTGGACGCGGCCCGGCGTCTCACCTTC. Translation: CASSLDAARRLTF.

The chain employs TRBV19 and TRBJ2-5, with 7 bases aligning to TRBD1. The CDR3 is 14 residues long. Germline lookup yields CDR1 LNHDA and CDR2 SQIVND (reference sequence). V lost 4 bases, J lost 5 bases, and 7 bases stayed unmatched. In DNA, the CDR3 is TGTGCCAGTAGTACACAGGGGCTGGGGGAGACCCAGTACTTC. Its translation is CASSTQGLGETQYF.

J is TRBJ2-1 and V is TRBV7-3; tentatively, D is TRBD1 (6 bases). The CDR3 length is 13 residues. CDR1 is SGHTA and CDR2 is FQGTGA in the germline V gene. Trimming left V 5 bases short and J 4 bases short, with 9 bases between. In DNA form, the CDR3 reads TGTGCCAGCAGCGAGGGACAATACAATGAGCAGTTCTTC. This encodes CASSEGQYNEQFF.

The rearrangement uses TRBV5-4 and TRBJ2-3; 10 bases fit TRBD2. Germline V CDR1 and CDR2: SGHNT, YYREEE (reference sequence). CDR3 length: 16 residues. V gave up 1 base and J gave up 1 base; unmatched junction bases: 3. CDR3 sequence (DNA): TGTGCCAGCAGCTTGTCTGGACTAGCGGGCACAGATACGCAGTATTTT. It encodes CASSLSGLAGTDTQYF. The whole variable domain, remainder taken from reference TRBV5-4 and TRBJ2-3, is ETGVTQSPTHLIKTRGQQVTLRCSSQSGHNTVSWYQQALGQGPQFIFQYYREEENGRGNFPPRFSGLQFPNYSSELNVNALELDDSALYLCASSLSGLAGTDTQYFGPGTRLTVL.

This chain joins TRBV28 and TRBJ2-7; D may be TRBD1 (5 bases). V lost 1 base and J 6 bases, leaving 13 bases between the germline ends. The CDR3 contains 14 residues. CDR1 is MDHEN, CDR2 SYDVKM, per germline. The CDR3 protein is CASSLSVPGLEQYF. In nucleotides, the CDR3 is TGTGCCAGCAGTTTATCAGTTCCAGGGCTCGAGCAGTACTTC.

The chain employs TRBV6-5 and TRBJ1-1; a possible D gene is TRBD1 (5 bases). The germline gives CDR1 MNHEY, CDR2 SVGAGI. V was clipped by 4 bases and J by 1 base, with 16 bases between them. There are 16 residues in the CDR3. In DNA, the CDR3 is TGTGCCAGCAGTTTCGCAACAGGACCGGAGAACACTGAAGCTTTCTTT. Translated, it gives CASSFATGPENTEAFF.

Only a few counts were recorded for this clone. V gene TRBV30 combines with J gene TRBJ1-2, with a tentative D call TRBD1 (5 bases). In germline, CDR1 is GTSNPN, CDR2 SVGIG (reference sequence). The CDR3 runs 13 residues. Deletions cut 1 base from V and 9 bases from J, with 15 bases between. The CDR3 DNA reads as TGTGCCTGGAGTGCGGGGGGGGATGGGCGCTACACCTTC. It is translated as CAWSAGGDGRYTF.

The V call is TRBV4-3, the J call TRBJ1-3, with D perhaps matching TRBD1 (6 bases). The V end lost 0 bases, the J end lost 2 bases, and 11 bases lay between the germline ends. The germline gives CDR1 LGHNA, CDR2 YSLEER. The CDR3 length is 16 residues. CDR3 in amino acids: CASSQETPGAGNTIYF. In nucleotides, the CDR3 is TGCGCCAGCAGCCAAGAGACCCCAGGGGCTGGAAACACCATATATTTT.

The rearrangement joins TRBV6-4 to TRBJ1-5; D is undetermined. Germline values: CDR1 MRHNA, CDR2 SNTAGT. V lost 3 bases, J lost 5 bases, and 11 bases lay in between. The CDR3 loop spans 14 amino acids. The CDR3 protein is CASSDWAGDQPQHF. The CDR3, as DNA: TGTGCCAGCAGTGATTGGGCCGGGGATCAGCCCCAGCATTTT.

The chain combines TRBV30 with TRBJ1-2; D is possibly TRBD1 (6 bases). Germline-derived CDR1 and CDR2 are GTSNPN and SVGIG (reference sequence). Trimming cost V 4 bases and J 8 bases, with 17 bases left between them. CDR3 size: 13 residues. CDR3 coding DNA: TGTGCCTGGAATTTAGGGGGATCCTGGGGCTACACCTTC. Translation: CAWNLGGSWGYTF.

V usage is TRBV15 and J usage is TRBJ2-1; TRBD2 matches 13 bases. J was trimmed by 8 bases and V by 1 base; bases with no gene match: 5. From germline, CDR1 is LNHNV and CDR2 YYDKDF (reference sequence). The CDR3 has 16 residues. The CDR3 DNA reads TGTGCCACCAGCAGAGGGACTAGCGGGAGTATGGATGAGCAGTTCTTC. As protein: CATSRGTSGSMDEQFF.